The table lists the clone carrying this T cell receptor (beta chain) with a few counts. Other DNA sequences in this specimen translate into the identical CDR3. Generated by immunoSEQ multiplex PCR, the TCRdb table keeps only in-frame clones and is missing some. The data contain fewer than 1.8 million clones, around 98.5% of them singletons. The sample is drawn from a study of shared clonotypes between healthy human individuals. Specimen: naive CD4+ T cells sorted from blood. This sample's subset: CD45RA+ positively selected. This TCR derives from a man under 40 in good health.

The CDR3 bases are TGCGCCAGCAGCTCCGGGACTAGCGGCTACGAGCAGTACTTC. As protein: CASSSGTSGYEQYF. The rearrangement joins TRBV5-1 to TRBJ2-7; 11 positions match TRBD2. V was clipped by 3 bases and J by 3 bases; unmatched bases: 2. Germline loops: CDR1 SGHRS, CDR2 YFSETQ. This CDR3 region has 14 residues.